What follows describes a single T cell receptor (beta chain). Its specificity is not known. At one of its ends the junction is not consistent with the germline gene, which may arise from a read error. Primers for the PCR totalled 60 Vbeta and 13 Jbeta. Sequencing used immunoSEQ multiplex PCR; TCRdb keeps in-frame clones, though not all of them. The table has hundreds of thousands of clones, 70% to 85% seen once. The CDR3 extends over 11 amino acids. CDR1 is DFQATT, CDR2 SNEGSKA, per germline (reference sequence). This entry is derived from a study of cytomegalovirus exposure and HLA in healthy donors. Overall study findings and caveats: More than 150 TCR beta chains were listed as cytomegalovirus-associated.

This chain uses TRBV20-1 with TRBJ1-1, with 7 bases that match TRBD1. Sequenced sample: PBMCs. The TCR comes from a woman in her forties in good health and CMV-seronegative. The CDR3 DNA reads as TGCAGTGCTAGCCCCCAACCGGGACAGTACTTT. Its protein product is CSASPQPGQYF.